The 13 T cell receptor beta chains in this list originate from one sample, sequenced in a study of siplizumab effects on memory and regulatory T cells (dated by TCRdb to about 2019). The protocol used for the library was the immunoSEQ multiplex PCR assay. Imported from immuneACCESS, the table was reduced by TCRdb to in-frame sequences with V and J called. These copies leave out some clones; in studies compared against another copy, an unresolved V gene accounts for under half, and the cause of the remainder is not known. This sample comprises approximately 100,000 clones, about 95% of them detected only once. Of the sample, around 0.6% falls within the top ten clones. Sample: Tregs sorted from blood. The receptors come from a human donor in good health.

The CDR3 nucleotides read TGTGCCAGCTCACCACAATTATCTTACGAGCAGTACTTC. The encoded protein is CASSPQLSYEQYF. The rearrangement uses TRBV18 and TRBJ2-7; D remains ambiguous. There are 13 residues in the CDR3. The V end lost 1 base, the J end lost 4 bases, and 8 bases lay between the germline ends. Germline V gene lookup returns CDR1 KGHSH and CDR2 LQKENI.

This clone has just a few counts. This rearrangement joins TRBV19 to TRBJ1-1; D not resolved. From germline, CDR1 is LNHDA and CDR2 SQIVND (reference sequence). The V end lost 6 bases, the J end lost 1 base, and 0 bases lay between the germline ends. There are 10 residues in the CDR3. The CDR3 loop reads CASRNTEAFF. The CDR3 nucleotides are TGTGCCAGTAGGAACACTGAAGCTTTCTTT.

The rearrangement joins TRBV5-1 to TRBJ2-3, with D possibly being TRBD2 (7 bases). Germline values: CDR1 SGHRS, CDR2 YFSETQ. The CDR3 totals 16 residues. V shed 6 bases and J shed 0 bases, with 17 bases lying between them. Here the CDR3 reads CASTRGRGSSTDTQYF. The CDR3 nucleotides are TGCGCCAGCACCCGGGGGCGGGGGTCAAGCACAGATACGCAGTATTTT.

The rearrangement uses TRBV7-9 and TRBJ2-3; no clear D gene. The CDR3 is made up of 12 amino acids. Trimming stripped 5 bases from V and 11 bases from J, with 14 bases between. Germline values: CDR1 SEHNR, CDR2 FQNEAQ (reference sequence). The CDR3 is CASSLPGGMQYF. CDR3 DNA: TGTGCCAGCAGCCTTCCGGGTGGAATGCAGTATTTT.

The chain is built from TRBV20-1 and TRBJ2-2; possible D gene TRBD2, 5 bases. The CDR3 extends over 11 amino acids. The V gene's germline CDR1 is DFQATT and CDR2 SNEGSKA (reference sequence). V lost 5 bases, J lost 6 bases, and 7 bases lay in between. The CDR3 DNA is TGCAGTGCTGAGGAGGCCGGGGAGCTGTTTTTT. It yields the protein CSAEEAGELFF.

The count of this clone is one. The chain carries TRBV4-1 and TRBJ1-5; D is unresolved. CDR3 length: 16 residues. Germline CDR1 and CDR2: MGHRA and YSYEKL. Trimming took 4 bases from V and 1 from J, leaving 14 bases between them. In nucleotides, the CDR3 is TGCGCCAGCAGCCCGCGCGATCGAGGGAGCAATCAGCCCCAGCATTTT. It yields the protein CASSPRDRGSNQPQHF.

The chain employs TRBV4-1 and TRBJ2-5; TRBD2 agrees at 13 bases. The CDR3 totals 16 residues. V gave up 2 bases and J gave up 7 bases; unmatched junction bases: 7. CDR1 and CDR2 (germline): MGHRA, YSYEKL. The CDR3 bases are TGCGCCAGCAGCCAACCACTAGCGGGAGGGCGTGGGACCCAGTACTTC. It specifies CASSQPLAGGRGTQYF.

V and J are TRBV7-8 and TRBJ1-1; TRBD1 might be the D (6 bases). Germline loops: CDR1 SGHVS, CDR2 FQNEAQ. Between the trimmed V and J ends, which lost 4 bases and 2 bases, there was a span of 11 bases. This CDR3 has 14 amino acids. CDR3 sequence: CASSSYRVNTEAFF. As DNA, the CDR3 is TGTGCCAGCAGCTCGTACAGGGTAAACACTGAAGCTTTCTTT.

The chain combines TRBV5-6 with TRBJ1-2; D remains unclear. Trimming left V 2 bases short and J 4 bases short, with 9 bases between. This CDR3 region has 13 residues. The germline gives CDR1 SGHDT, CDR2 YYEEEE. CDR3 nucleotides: TGTGCCAGCAGCTTTCGAAGATCCTATGGCTACACCTTC. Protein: CASSFRRSYGYTF.

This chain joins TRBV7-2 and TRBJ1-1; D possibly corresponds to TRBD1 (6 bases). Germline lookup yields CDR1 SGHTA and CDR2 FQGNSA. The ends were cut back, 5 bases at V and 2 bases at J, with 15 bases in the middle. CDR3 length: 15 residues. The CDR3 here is CASSTSGTTNTEAFF. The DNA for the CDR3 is TGTGCCAGCAGCACATCCGGGACAACCAACACTGAAGCTTTCTTT.

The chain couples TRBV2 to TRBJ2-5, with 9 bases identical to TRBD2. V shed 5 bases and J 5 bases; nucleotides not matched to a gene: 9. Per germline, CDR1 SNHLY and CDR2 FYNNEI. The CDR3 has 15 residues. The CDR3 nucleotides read TGTGCCAGCAGTCTGAGCGGGAGGAGGGAGGAGACCCAGTACTTC. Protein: CASSLSGRREETQYF.

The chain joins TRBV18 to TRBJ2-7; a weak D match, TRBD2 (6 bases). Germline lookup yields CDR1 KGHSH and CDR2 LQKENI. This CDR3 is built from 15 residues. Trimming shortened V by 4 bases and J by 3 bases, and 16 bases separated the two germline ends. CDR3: CASSRAGTGVYEQYF. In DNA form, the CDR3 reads TGTGCCAGCTCACGAGCCGGGACGGGAGTCTACGAGCAGTACTTC. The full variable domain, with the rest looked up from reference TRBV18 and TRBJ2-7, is NAGVMQNPRHLVRRRGQEARLRCSPMKGHSHVYWYRQLPEEGLKFMVYLQKENIIDESGMPKERFSAEFPKEGPSILRIQQVVRGDSAAYFCASSRAGTGVYEQYFGPGTRLTVT.

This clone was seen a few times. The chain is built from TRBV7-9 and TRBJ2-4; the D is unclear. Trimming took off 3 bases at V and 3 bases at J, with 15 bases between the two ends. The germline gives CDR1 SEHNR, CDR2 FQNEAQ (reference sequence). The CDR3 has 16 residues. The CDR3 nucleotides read TGTGCCAGCAGCTTCTGGTCATCATACAACAAAAACATTCAGTACTTC. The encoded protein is CASSFWSSYNKNIQYF.